Presented here are 27 T cell receptor beta chains from one specimen sequenced in a study of early T cells in non-severe SARS-CoV-2 infection. TCRdb re-analysed the 5' RACE reads in MiXCR, keeping a single row per CDR3 protein. The table shows about 48,000 distinct CDR3 sequences, with over 5% occurring only once. The sequencing here drew on whole blood, taken at baseline. These receptors all come from an adult who was a healthcare worker with PCR-confirmed SARS-CoV-2 infection or an uninfected control (not recorded which).

This clonotype was counted only a few times. V is TRBV5-8 and J is TRBJ2-7; D remains ambiguous. V was trimmed by 0 bases and J by 3 bases, leaving 7 bases between them. The CDR3 runs to 13 residues. Germline assignment: CDR1 SGHTS and CDR2 YDEGEE. CDR3 DNA sequence: TGTGCCAGCAGCTTGGGGCACGGCTACGAGCAGTACTTC. It translates to CASSLGHGYEQYF.

This clonotype was found a few times. The V call is TRBV6-6, the J call TRBJ2-7, with TRBD2 matching 7 bases. This CDR3 spans 16 amino acids. The junction had 16 bases not matched to a gene; V was cut back by 5 bases and J by 6 bases. Germline V lookup: CDR1 MNHNY, CDR2 SVGAGI (reference sequence). In DNA form, the CDR3 reads TGTGCCAGCAGTCCCGGGAGGCAAACGGGAATAAGCGAGCAGTACTTC. Translation: CASSPGRQTGISEQYF.

This clonotype was counted only a few times. V is TRBV27 and J is TRBJ1-5; a weak D match, TRBD1 (6 bases). The CDR3 consists of 16 residues. The V and J ends lost 0 bases and 1 base respectively, with 10 bases between them. The germline CDR1 and CDR2 sequences are MNHEY and SMNVEV (reference sequence). The CDR3 coding sequence is TGTGCCAGCAGTTTATCGGGGGCCTTCAGCAATCAGCCCCAGCATTTT. This gives the protein CASSLSGAFSNQPQHF.

The chain has TRBV5-6 and TRBJ2-1, with 7 bases fitting TRBD2. From germline, CDR1 is SGHDT and CDR2 YYEEEE. The CDR3 covers 15 residues. J was trimmed by 9 bases and V by 2 bases; bases with no gene match: 11. The CDR3 bases are TGTGCCAGCAGCTTTATCTCCCTGTCGGGGGGTGAGCAGTTCTTC. It encodes CASSFISLSGGEQFF.

This clonotype came up a few times. The chain couples TRBV7-6 to TRBJ2-2; 8 bases are a match to TRBD1. In germline, CDR1 is SGHVS, CDR2 FNYEAQ. The V gene end was trimmed by 5 bases and the J gene end by 6 bases; junction bases not matched to a gene: 5. The CDR3 has 14 residues. The CDR3, as DNA: TGTGCCAGCAGCCCGACAGGGGCCGCCGGGGAGCTGTTTTTT. This codes for CASSPTGAAGELFF. Based on the CDR3 plus reference TRBV7-6 and TRBJ2-2, the full variable domain is GAGVSQSPRYKVTKRGQDVALRCDPISGHVSLYWYRQALGQGPEFLTYFNYEAQQDKSGLPNDRFSAERPEGSISTLTIQRTEQRDSAMYRCASSPTGAAGELFFGEGSRLTVL.

This chain links TRBV5-4 with TRBJ2-1; TRBD2 might be the D (5 bases). This CDR3 spans 16 amino acids. V lost 7 bases and J 0 bases, leaving 17 bases between the germline ends. Germline loops: CDR1 SGHNT, CDR2 YYREEE (reference sequence). The CDR3 sequence is CASRISSSGSYNEQFF. CDR3 nucleotides: TGTGCCAGCCGGATCTCGTCGAGCGGCTCCTACAATGAGCAGTTCTTC.

This clonotype was counted at least ten times. The rearrangement links TRBV20-1 to TRBJ2-5; 10 nucleotides line up with TRBD2. The CDR3 is 14 amino acids. Germline V gene lookup returns CDR1 DFQATT and CDR2 SNEGSKA (reference sequence). CDR3 nucleotide sequence: TGCTCTCGGGATGAAGCGGGAGGGCGAGAGACCCAGTACTTC. This encodes CSRDEAGGRETQYF.

This clonotype was counted at least ten times. This chain links TRBV5-1 with TRBJ1-1; 7 positions agree with TRBD1. The CDR3 loop spans 14 amino acids. CDR1 is SGHRS, CDR2 YFSETQ, per germline. V lost 3 bases and J lost 2; bases outside the gene matches: 4. The CDR3 bases are TGCGCCAGCAGCTCGGGACAGATAAACACTGAAGCTTTCTTT. Translation gives CASSSGQINTEAFF.

The chain is built from TRBV19 and TRBJ2-3; 10 positions match TRBD2. The CDR3 is 17 residues long. J was trimmed by 2 bases and V by 0 bases; bases with no gene match: 5. Germline V lookup: CDR1 LNHDA, CDR2 SQIVND (reference sequence). As DNA, the CDR3 is TGTGCCAGTAGTATAGATCGGCTAGCGGGAGACACAGATACGCAGTATTTT. This encodes CASSIDRLAGDTDTQYF.

This clonotype occurred many times. The chain combines TRBV6-4 with TRBJ2-1; unclear D gene. Looked up from germline, CDR1 is MRHNA and CDR2 is SNTAGT. Trimming shortened V by 5 bases and J by 5 bases, and 13 bases separated the two germline ends. This CDR3 region has 14 residues. DNA of the CDR3: TGTGCCAGCAGTCAAGATCGTACCCACAATGAGCAGTTCTTC. This translates into CASSQDRTHNEQFF.

A few counts support this clonotype. The chain is built from TRBV20-1 and TRBJ2-1; D gene uncertain. The V end lost 3 bases, the J end lost 7 bases, and 16 bases lay between the germline ends. Germline V gives CDR1 DFQATT, CDR2 SNEGSKA (reference sequence). CDR3 length equals 14 residues. The CDR3 DNA sequence: TGCAGTGCTAGCCCCCCCCAGCTCAGAAATGAGCAGTTCTTC. It codes for CSASPPQLRNEQFF.

This clonotype has ten or more counts. This chain links TRBV10-2 with TRBJ1-5; the match to TRBD1 covers 8 bases. The CDR3 totals 15 residues. From germline, CDR1 is WSHSY and CDR2 SAAADI. J gave up 0 bases and V 7 bases, and 5 bases lay outside the gene matches. DNA of the CDR3: TGCGCCAGCACGACAGGGGTAAATAGCAATCAGCCCCAGCATTTT. Amino acids: CASTTGVNSNQPQHF.

The CDR3 reads CASSLVGRGGTDTQYF. Written as DNA, the CDR3 is TGTGCCAGCAGCTTAGTCGGGAGGGGTGGCACAGATACGCAGTATTTT. The J gene is TRBJ2-3, the V gene TRBV7-2, with TRBD2 identical over 8 bases. The germline V gene has CDR1 SGHTA and CDR2 FQGNSA. V lost 1 base to trimming and J lost 1 base; unmatched junction nucleotides: 4. CDR3 length: 16 residues. The variable domain in full, with the rest retrieved from reference TRBV7-2 and TRBJ2-3, is GAGVSQSPSNKVTEKGKDVELRCDPISGHTALYWYRQSLGQGLEFLIYFQGNSAPDKSGLPSDRFSAERTGGSVSTLTIQRTQQEDSAVYLCASSLVGRGGTDTQYFGPGTRLTVL.

The chain couples TRBV10-3 to TRBJ1-5; D call uncertain. CDR1 is ENHRY, CDR2 SYGVKD, per germline. The CDR3 is 13 amino acids. V was clipped by 3 bases and J by 6 bases, with 9 bases between them. The CDR3 protein is CAISDMGGQPQHF. DNA for the CDR3: TGTGCCATCAGTGATATGGGAGGTCAGCCCCAGCATTTT.

This clonotype appeared a few times. This chain joins TRBV3-1 and TRBJ2-3; D gene uncertain. V lost 2 bases and J 0 bases, leaving 6 bases between the germline ends. The CDR3 is made up of 14 amino acids. Germline assignment: CDR1 LGHDT and CDR2 YNNKEL (reference sequence). CDR3 nucleotides: TGTGCCAGCAGCCAAAGTCGGAGCACAGATACGCAGTATTTT. This gives the protein CASSQSRSTDTQYF.

This clonotype came up many times. The rearrangement uses TRBV18 and TRBJ1-2, with 9 positions matching TRBD1. Germline-derived CDR1 and CDR2 are KGHSH and LQKENI. After removal of 3 bases from V and 8 bases from J, the junction contained 10 bases not matched to a gene. This CDR3 spans 15 amino acids. The CDR3 reads CASSPGTGTSAGYTF. CDR3 DNA: TGTGCCAGCTCACCCGGGACAGGGACATCAGCCGGCTACACCTTC.

This clonotype was counted ten times or more. The rearrangement links TRBV5-6 to TRBJ1-1, with a weak D call TRBD1 (6 bases). Per the germline V gene, CDR1 is SGHDT and CDR2 is YYEEEE. The CDR3 has 13 amino acids. Between the trimmed V and J ends, which lost 7 bases and 4 bases, there was a span of 14 bases. The CDR3 region is CASHRDLATEAFF. CDR3 in DNA: TGTGCCAGCCACAGGGATCTGGCCACTGAAGCTTTCTTT.

This clonotype was seen at least ten times. This sequence joins TRBV11-2 and TRBJ2-3; D not certain. Germline CDR1 and CDR2: SGHAT and FQNNGV. The CDR3 covers 14 residues. The V gene lost 0 bases and the J gene lost 3 bases, with 7 bases spanning the gap. The CDR3 nucleotides are TGTGCCAGCAGCTTAGAGACTGTGACAGATACGCAGTATTTT. Its protein is CASSLETVTDTQYF.

This clonotype was found a few times. The chain links TRBV7-2 to TRBJ2-7; D gene uncertain. The CDR3 has 17 amino acids. Germline V CDR1 and CDR2: SGHTA, FQGNSA. V lost 4 bases and J 0 bases, leaving 19 bases between the germline ends. DNA of the CDR3: TGTGCCAGCAGCTCGCCCCGTCTGCAGGCACCCTCCTACGAGCAGTACTTC. It yields the protein CASSSPRLQAPSYEQYF.

This clonotype appeared a few times. This chain uses TRBV28 with TRBJ1-6, with D tentatively TRBD1 (5 bases). This CDR3 has 15 amino acids. Looked up from germline, CDR1 is MDHEN and CDR2 is SYDVKM. The V gene lost 5 bases and the J gene lost 6 bases, with 14 bases spanning the gap. The CDR3 spells CASSRTGNPNSPLHF. In DNA, the CDR3 is TGTGCCAGCAGTCGCACAGGAAACCCTAATTCACCCCTCCACTTT.

This clonotype has at least ten counts. V is TRBV6-4 and J is TRBJ2-2; possibly TRBD1 or TRBD2 for D (5 bases each). Germline assignment: CDR1 MRHNA and CDR2 SNTAGT. The CDR3 has 13 amino acids. V lost 10 bases and J 2 bases, leaving 11 bases between the germline ends. The CDR3 region has the DNA TGTGCCACTCGGGGCCAAAACACCGGGGAGCTGTTTTTT. Its translation is CATRGQNTGELFF.

This clonotype was seen a handful of times. The CDR3 DNA reads TGTGCCAGCAGCTCCGGAGCGAACAATGAGCAGTTCTTC. Its translation: CASSSGANNEQFF. The V call is TRBV5-4, the J call TRBJ2-1; D uncertain. The germline V gene encodes CDR1 SGHNT and CDR2 YYREEE (reference sequence). This CDR3 is 13 amino acids long. V was shortened by 3 bases and J by 5 bases, with 9 bases between the two germline ends. Looking up the rest from reference TRBV5-4 and TRBJ2-1 gives the full variable domain: ETGVTQSPTHLIKTRGQQVTLRCSSQSGHNTVSWYQQALGQGPQFIFQYYREEENGRGNFPPRFSGLQFPNYSSELNVNALELDDSALYLCASSSGANNEQFFGPGTRLTVL.

This clonotype was seen only a few times. This sequence joins TRBV6-1 and TRBJ2-3; 10 bases match TRBD2. Germline V gene sequence: CDR1 MNHNS, CDR2 SASEGT. Trimming took 3 bases from V and 4 from J; bases not matched to a gene: 4. This CDR3 region has 15 residues. Here the CDR3 DNA reads TGTGCCAGCAGTGATAGACTAGCGGGCCCAGATACGCAGTATTTT. This codes for CASSDRLAGPDTQYF.

This clonotype was picked up a small number of times. The chain employs TRBV20-1 and TRBJ2-3; D is unresolved. Trimming took 6 bases from V and 8 from J, leaving 15 bases between them. Germline assignment: CDR1 DFQATT and CDR2 SNEGSKA (reference sequence). The CDR3 spans 12 residues. The CDR3 DNA reads as TGCAGTGCCCTCGCTAGGCAAGCTACGCAGTATTTT. This gives the protein CSALARQATQYF.

This clonotype was detected many times. The chain combines TRBV10-3 with TRBJ2-7, with 8 nucleotides matching TRBD1. The CDR3 is 13 residues long. CDR1 is ENHRY and CDR2 is SYGVKD in the germline V gene. V lost 3 bases to trimming and J lost 5 bases; unmatched junction nucleotides: 3. The CDR3 region has the DNA TGTGCCATCAGTGATACGGACAGGGACGAGCAGTACTTC. Its translation is CAISDTDRDEQYF.

V usage is TRBV3-1 and J usage is TRBJ2-1; D ambiguous. Trimming took 0 bases from V and 4 from J, leaving 10 bases between them. The CDR3 runs to 15 residues. Germline V gene sequence: CDR1 LGHDT, CDR2 YNNKEL (reference sequence). CDR3 in amino acids: CASSQDSSGYNEQFF. CDR3 nucleotides: TGTGCCAGCAGCCAAGATTCCTCTGGTTACAATGAGCAGTTCTTC.

This clonotype has ten or more counts. The gene calls are TRBV29-1 and TRBJ1-1; 9 bases match TRBD1. Germline trimming cut 7 bases from V and 4 bases from J; bases unmatched to any gene: 7. The germline V gene encodes CDR1 SQVTM and CDR2 ANQGSEA. The CDR3 is made up of 13 amino acids. The CDR3 here is CSARDREGTEAFF. The CDR3 nucleotides are TGCAGCGCTCGGGACAGGGAGGGCACTGAAGCTTTCTTT.